This T cell receptor (beta chain) was sequenced for a study of cytomegalovirus exposure and HLA in healthy donors. Study-wide points: Later genetic work tied a missense DCLRE1C variant to beta-chain V and J trimming.

In regard to this clone: The antigen remains unidentified.

Germline CDR1 reads MNHNS; CDR2 reads SASEGT. V lost 6 bases and J lost 7, with 13 bases in between. This CDR3 comprises 12 residues. Vbeta (60) and Jbeta (13) primers were used in the PCR. Clones were sequenced by immunoSEQ multiplex PCR, and TCRdb holds only the in-frame ones, with some missing. The sample includes about 140,000 clones, around 79% of them seen just once. The sample taken for sequencing was PBMCs. The V gene is TRBV6-1, the J gene TRBJ2-7; D remains ambiguous. The receptor was derived from a female donor in good health and CMV-seronegative. CDR3 bases: TGTGCCAGCAGGCAAGCCGCCCGGGAGCAGTACTTC. Its protein is CASRQAAREQYF.